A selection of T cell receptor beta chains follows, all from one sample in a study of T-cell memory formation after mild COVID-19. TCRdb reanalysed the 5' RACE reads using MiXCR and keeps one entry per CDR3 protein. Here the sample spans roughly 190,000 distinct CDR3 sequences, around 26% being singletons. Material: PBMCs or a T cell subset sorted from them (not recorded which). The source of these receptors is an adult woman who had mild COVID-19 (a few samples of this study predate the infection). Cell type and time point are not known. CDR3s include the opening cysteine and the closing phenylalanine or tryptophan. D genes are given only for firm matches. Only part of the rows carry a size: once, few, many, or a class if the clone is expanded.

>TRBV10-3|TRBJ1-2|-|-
CAISETSNYGYTF
TGTGCCATCAGTGAGACATCTAACTATGGCTACACCTTC
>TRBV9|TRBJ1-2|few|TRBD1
CASSVDRGNYGYTF
TGTGCCAGCAGCGTGGACAGGGGGAACTATGGCTACACCTTC
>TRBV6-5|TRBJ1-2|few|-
CASSYSRPGIDGYTF
TGTGCCAGCAGTTACTCGCGGCCAGGGATTGATGGCTACACCTTC
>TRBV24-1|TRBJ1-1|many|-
CATSDLYRVFF
TGTGCCACCAGTGATCTCTATAGGGTTTTCTTT
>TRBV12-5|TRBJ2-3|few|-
CASGLILGGTDTQYF
TGTGCTAGTGGTTTGATTCTAGGGGGCACAGATACGCAGTATTTT
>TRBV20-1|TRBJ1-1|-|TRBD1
CSASPDRAEAFF
TGCAGTGCTAGCCCGGACAGGGCGGAAGCTTTCTTT
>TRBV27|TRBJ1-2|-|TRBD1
CASRRTGRDGYTF
TGTGCCAGCAGGCGGACAGGGAGGGATGGCTACACCTTC
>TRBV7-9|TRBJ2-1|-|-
CASSLLADEQFF
TGTGCCAGCAGCTTACTGGCCGATGAGCAGTTCTTC
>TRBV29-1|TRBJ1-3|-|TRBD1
CSVENRGSGNTIYF
TGCAGCGTTGAAAACAGGGGGTCTGGAAACACCATATATTTT
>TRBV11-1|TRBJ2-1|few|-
CASSREQSSYNEQFF
TGTGCCAGCAGTCGGGAACAAAGCTCCTACAATGAGCAGTTCTTC
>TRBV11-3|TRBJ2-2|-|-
CASSLMGGTGELFF
TGTGCCAGCAGCTTAATGGGGGGCACCGGGGAGCTGTTTTTT
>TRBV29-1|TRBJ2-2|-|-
CSVEDGELFF
TGCAGCGTTGAAGACGGGGAGCTGTTTTTT
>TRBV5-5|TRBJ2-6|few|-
CASSLITGNGANVLTF
TGTGCCAGCAGCTTAATTACGGGAAATGGGGCCAACGTCCTGACTTTC
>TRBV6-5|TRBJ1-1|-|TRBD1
CASSPDRGGRSAFF
TGTGCCAGCAGTCCTGACAGGGGCGGTCGATCAGCTTTCTTT
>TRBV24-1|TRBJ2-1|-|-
CATSDLPTDNEQFF
TGTGCCACCAGTGATTTGCCCACGGACAATGAGCAGTTCTTC
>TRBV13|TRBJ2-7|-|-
CASSLAPFGRSTYEQYF
TGTGCCAGCAGCTTAGCCCCCTTCGGCAGGTCCACCTACGAGCAGTACTTC
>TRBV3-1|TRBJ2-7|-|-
CASSQVRGRTYEQYF
TGTGCCAGCAGCCAAGTTAGGGGACGGACGTACGAGCAGTACTTC
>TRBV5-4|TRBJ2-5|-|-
CASSQMETQYF
TGTGCCAGCAGCCAAATGGAGACCCAGTACTTC
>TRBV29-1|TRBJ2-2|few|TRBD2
CVGRGDTGELFF
TGCGTCGGGAGGGGGGACACCGGGGAGCTGTTTTTT
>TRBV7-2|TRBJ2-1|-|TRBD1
CASAPQGADEQFF
TGTGCCAGCGCACCACAGGGGGCTGATGAGCAGTTCTTC
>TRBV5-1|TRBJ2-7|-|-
CASSLRAGPSEQYF
TGCGCCAGCAGCTTGAGGGCAGGACCCTCCGAGCAGTACTTC
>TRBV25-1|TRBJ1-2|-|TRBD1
CASRTGNGYTF
TGTGCCAGCCGGACAGGGAATGGCTACACCTTC